This TCR beta chain was retrieved from a study of T-cell memory formation after mild COVID-19. TCRdb reanalysed the 5' RACE reads using MiXCR and keeps one entry per CDR3 protein. Here the sample spans about 140,000 distinct CDR3 sequences, about 5.5% being singletons. The source is an adult woman who had mild COVID-19 (a few samples of this study predate the infection). Cell type and time point are not known. The source material was PBMCs or a T cell subset sorted from them (not recorded which).

This CDR3 reads CASSLDHRISTDTQYF. DNA for the CDR3: TGTGCCAGCAGCTTAGACCACCGTATAAGCACAGATACGCAGTATTTT. The chain couples TRBV7-9 to TRBJ2-3; D is unclear. Trimming took off 1 base at V and 0 bases at J, with 11 bases between the two ends. The CDR3 contains 16 residues. Germline V CDR1 and CDR2: SEHNR, FQNEAQ (reference sequence).